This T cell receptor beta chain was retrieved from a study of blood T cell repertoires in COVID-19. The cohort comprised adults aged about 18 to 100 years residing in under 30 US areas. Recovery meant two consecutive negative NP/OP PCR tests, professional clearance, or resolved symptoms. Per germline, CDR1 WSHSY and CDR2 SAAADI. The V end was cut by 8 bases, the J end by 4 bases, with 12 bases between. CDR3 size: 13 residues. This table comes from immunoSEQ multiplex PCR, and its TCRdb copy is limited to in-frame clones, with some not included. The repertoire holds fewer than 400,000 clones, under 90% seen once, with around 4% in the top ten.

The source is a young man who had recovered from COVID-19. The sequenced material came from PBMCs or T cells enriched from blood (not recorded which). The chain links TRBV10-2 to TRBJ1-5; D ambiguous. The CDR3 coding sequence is TGCGCCAGCTCCCTGACTGAGAATCAGCCCCAGCATTTT. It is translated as CASSLTENQPQHF.